The present entry profiles one T cell receptor beta chain with its context. TCRdb re-derived calls from the RT-PCR reads in MiXCR, one entry per CDR3 protein. In the table there are 800,000 to 1,000,000 distinct CDR3 sequences, approximately 18% of which are singletons. This entry comes from a study of patients and donors after allogeneic stem cell transplantation. CDR3 length: 11 residues. The V gene lost 8 bases and the J gene lost 3 bases, with 4 bases spanning the gap. V usage is TRBV12-3 or TRBV12-4 and J usage is TRBJ2-2; D call uncertain. The source material was blood, either unsorted or a sorted T cell fraction (not recorded which). The TCR comes from a human donor who was either an allogeneic HSCT recipient or a stem cell or donor lymphocyte infusion donor (not recorded which). It is not recorded whose cells these are; they may come from a transplant donor. CDR3 coding DNA: TGTGCCAGCCTCGACACCGGGGAGCTGTTTTTT. Translating it yields CASLDTGELFF.